This entry is about one T cell receptor beta chain. Its specificity is not known. CDR3 length: 15 residues. The V end lost 2 bases, the J end lost 7 bases, and 18 bases lay between the germline ends. Germline lookup yields CDR1 LGHNA and CDR2 YNFKEQ. The data derive from a study of beta chain features in type 1 diabetes. Study-wide results and caveats: Whether TCRB rearrangement is influenced by HLA type went unresolved here. A moderate, significant TCRB CDR3 shortening appeared in type 1 diabetes across four CD4+ subsets. Patients' naive, central memory and Treg TCRB repertoires seemed closer to one another than those of healthy donors.

Expressed TCRB transcripts were sequenced, since all the RNA that had been isolated was reverse transcribed. Sequencing used immunoSEQ multiplex PCR; TCRdb keeps in-frame clones, though not all of them. Here the sample spans about 740,000 clones, 10% to 15% being singletons. The collection from each donor was one heparinised blood draw averaging roughly 0.11 L. Purity (above 98%) was reached by all sorted populations. Sequencing was done on a sample of naive CD4+ T cells from blood. This rearrangement joins TRBV4-2 to TRBJ2-7; TRBD1 is a possible D gene (6 bases). The source is a man aged 18 to 30 with type 1 diabetes. Written as DNA, the CDR3 is TGTGCCAGCAGCCAACAACCGGGACACTACTCGGAGCAGTACTTC. Its protein is CASSQQPGHYSEQYF.